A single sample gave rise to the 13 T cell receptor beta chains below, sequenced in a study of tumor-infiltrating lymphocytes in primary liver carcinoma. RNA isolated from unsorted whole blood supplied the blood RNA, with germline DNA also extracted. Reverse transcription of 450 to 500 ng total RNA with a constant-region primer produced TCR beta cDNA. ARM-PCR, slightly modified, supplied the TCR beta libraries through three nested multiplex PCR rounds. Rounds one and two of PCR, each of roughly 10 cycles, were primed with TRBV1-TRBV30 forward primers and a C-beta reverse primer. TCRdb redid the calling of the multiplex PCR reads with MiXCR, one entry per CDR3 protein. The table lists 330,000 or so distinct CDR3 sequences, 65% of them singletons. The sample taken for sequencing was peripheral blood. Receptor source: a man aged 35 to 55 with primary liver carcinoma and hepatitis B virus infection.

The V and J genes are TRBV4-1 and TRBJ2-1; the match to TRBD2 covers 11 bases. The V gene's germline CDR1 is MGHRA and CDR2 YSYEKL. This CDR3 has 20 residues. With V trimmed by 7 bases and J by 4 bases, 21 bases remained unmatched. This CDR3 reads CASTSGGTSGPYSLYNEQFF. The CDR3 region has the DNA TGCGCCAGCACTTCGGGCGGGACTAGCGGACCTTACTCGCTGTACAATGAGCAGTTCTTC.

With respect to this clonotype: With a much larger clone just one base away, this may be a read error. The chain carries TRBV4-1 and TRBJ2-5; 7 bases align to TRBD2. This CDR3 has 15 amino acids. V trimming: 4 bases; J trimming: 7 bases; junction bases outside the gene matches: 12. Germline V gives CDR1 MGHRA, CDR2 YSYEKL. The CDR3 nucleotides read TGCGCCAGCAGCCCCATCGGGGGGAGTTCAGGGACCCAGTACTTC. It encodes CASSPIGGSSGTQYF.

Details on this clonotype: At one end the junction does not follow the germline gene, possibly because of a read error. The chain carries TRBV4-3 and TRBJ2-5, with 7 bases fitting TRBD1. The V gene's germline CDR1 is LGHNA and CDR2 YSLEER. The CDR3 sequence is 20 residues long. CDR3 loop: CGSSQEIGLVPGSGGETHYF. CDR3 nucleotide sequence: TGTGGCAGCAGCCAGGAAATCGGGCTAGTGCCAGGGTCAGGGGGAGAGACCCATTACTTC.

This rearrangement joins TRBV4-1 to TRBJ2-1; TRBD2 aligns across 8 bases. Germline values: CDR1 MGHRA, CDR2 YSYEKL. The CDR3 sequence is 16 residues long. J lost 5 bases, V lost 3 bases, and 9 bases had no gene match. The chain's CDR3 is CASSQGPSGSHNEQFF. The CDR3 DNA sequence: TGCGCCAGCAGCCAGGGGCCCAGCGGGAGCCACAATGAGCAGTTCTTC.

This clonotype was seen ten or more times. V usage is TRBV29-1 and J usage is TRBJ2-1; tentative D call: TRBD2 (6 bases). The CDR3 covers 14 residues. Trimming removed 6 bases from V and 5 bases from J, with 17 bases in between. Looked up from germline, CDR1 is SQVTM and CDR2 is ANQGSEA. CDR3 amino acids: CSVLGGQNNNEQFF. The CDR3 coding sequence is TGCAGCGTCCTCGGAGGGCAGAACAACAATGAGCAGTTCTTC.

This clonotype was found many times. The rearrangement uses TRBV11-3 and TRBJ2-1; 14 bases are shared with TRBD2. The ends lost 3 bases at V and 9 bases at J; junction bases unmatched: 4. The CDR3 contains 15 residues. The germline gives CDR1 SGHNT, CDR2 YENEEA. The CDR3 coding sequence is TGTGCCAGCAGCTTCACCGGGACTAGCGGGGGTGAGCAGTTCTTC. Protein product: CASSFTGTSGGEQFF.

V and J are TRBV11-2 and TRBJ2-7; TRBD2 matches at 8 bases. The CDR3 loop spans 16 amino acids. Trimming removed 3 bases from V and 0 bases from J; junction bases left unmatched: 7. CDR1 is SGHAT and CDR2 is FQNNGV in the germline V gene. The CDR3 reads CASSFDGGRISYEQYF. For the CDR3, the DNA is TGTGCCAGCAGCTTTGATGGCGGGAGGATCTCCTACGAGCAGTACTTC.

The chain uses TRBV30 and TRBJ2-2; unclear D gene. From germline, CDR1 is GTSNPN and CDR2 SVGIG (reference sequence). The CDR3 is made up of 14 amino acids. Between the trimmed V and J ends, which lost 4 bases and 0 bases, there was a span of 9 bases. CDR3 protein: CAWINYPNTGELFF. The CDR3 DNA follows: TGTGCCTGGATAAACTACCCGAACACCGGGGAGCTGTTTTTT.

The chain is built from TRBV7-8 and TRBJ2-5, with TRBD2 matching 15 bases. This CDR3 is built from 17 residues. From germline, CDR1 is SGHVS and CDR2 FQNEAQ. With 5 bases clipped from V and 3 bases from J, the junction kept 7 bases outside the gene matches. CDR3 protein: CASSPHGLAGGKETQYF. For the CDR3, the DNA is TGTGCCAGCAGCCCACACGGACTAGCGGGAGGGAAAGAGACCCAGTACTTC. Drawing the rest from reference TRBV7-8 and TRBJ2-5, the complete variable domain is GAGVSQSPRYKVAKRGQDVALRCDPISGHVSLFWYQQALGQGPEFLTYFQNEAQLDKSGLPSDRFFAERPEGSVSTLKIQRTQQEDSAVYLCASSPHGLAGGKETQYFGPGTRLLVL.

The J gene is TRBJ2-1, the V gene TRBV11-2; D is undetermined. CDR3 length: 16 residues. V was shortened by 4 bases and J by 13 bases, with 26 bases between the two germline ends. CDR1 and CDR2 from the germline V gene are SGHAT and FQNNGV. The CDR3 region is CASSSMVGGTDGEQFF. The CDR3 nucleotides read TGTGCCAGCAGCTCAATGGTGGGCGGAACGGACGGTGAACAGTTCTTC.

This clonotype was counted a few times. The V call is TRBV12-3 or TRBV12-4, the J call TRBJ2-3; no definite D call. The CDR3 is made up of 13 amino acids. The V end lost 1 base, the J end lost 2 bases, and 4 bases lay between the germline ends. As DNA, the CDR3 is TGTGCCAGCAGTTTAGTCCCCACAGATACGCAGTATTTT. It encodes CASSLVPTDTQYF.

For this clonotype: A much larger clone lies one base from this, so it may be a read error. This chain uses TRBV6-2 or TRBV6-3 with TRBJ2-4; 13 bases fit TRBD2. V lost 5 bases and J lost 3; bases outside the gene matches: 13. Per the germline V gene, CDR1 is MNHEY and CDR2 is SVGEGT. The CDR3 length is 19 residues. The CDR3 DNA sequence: TGTGCCAGCAGTAGGAATCCGGGACTAGCGGGAAGTGACAAAAACATTCAGTACTTC. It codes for CASSRNPGLAGSDKNIQYF.

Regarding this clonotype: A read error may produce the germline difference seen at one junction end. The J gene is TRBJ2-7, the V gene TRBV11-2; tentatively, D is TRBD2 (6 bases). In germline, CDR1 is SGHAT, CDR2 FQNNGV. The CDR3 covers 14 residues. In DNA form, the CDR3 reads TGTGGCAGCAGCCTCAAGACGGAGGGTGGCGAGCAGTACTTC. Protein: CGSSLKTEGGEQYF.